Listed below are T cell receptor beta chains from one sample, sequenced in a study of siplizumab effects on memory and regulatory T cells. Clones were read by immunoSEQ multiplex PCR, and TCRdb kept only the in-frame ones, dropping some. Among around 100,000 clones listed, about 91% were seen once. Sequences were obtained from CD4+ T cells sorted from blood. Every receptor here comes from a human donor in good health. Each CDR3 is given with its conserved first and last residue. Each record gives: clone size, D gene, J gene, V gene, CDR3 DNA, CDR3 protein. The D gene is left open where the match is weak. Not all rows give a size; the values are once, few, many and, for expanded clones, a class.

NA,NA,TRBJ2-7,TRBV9,TGTGCCAGCAGCGTAGATAGTACGGATTACGAGCAGTACTTC,CASSVDSTDYEQYF
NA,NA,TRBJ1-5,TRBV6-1,TGTGCCAGCAGTGAACAGGGATTGAGCAATCAGCCCCAGCATTTT,CASSEQGLSNQPQHF
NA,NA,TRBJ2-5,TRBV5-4,TGTGCCAGCAGCCTGCGGCAGACACAAGAGACCCAGTACTTC,CASSLRQTQETQYF
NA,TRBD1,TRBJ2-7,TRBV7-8,TGTGCCAGCAGCTTGACCGGACAGGTCCCGCCCTACGAGCAGTACTTC,CASSLTGQVPPYEQYF
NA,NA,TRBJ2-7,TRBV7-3,TGTGCCAGCAGCTTAACGCTTGGCAGTTTAGAGCAGTACTTC,CASSLTLGSLEQYF
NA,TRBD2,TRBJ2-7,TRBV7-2,TGTGCCAGCAGCTCAACCGGGACTAGCACCTACGAGCAGTACTTC,CASSSTGTSTYEQYF
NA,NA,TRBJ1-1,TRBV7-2,TGTGCCAGCAGCTTTATGCCGGGGAGCGCTGAAGCTTTCTTT,CASSFMPGSAEAFF
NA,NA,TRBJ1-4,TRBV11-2,TGTGCCAGCAGCTTGCACAGGGCTATGAATGAAAAACTGTTTTTT,CASSLHRAMNEKLFF
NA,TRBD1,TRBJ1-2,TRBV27,TGTGCCAGCAGTCCCGGGACAGGGGATTTGGGGGGCTACACCTTC,CASSPGTGDLGGYTF
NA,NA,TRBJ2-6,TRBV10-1,TGCGCCGCACAAAGTCGGGCCAACGTCCTGACTTTC,CAAQSRANVLTF
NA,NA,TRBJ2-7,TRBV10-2,TGCGCCAGCGGAAGGGGGGGGGATTTCTACGAGCAGTACTTC,CASGRGGDFYEQYF
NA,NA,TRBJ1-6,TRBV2,TGTGCCAGCAGTGAAGAGGGGCGATATAATTCACCCCTCCACTTT,CASSEEGRYNSPLHF
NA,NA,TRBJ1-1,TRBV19,TGTGCCAGTAGTATAGGGGGGCGCATGGACACTGAAGCTTTCTTT,CASSIGGRMDTEAFF
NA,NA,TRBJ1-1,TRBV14,TGTGCCAGCAGCCAAGGGGTGAACACTGAAGCTTTCTTT,CASSQGVNTEAFF
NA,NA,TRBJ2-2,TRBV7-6,TGTGCCAGCAGCTTAGCGGCGGAATTGAACACCGGGGAGCTGTTTTTT,CASSLAAELNTGELFF
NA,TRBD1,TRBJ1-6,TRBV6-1,TGTGCCAGCAGTGACAGACAGGGGCCCTTTGCGAATTCACCCCTCCACTTT,CASSDRQGPFANSPLHF
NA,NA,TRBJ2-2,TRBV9,TGTGCCAGCAGCTCAGTTGGAGGCGGGGAGCTGTTTTTT,CASSSVGGGELFF
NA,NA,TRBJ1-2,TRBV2,TGTGCCAGCAGTGAAGCGCTGGGGCTAAGGGGAATGGTCTATGGCTACACCTTC,CASSEALGLRGMVYGYTF
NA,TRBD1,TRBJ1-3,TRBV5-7,TGTGCCAGCAGCTTGAGGGACAGGGGAGGAGGAAACACCATATATTTT,CASSLRDRGGGNTIYF
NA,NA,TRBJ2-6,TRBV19,TGTGCCAGTAGTACCAATTCTGCTGGGGCCAACGTCCTGACTTTC,CASSTNSAGANVLTF
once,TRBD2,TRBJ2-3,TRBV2,TGTGCCAGCAGTGCCGGACTAGCGGGGATCAGAATCACAGATACGCAGTATTTT,CASSAGLAGIRITDTQYF
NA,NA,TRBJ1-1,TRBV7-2,TGTGCCAGCAGCTTATTAGGATCCTACACTGAAGCTTTCTTT,CASSLLGSYTEAFF
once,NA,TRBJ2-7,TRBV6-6,TGTGCCAGCAGTTACCAGGACTCGTCCTACGAGCAGTACTTC,CASSYQDSSYEQYF
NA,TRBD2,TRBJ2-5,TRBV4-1,TGCGCCAGCAGCCACCTGGACGGGGGGGAGACCCAGTACTTC,CASSHLDGGETQYF
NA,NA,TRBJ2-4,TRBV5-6,TGTGCCAGCAGTTTTAGGGGGGGACGGATTATTAACATTCAGTACTTC,CASSFRGGRIINIQYF
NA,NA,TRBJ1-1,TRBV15,TGTGCCACCAGCAGAGGGGGGGTGCCTGAAGCTTTCTTT,CATSRGGVPEAFF
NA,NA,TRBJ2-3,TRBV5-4,TGTGCCAGCAGCGGAGGAGGCGGGTTCAAGATTCCGTATTTT,CASSGGGGFKIPYF
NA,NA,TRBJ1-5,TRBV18,TGTGCCAGCTCACCTCAAGGGAATCAGCCCCAGCATTTT,CASSPQGNQPQHF
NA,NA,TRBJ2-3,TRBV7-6,TGTGCCAGCAGCTTCACCGAGGCAGATACGCAGTATTTT,CASSFTEADTQYF
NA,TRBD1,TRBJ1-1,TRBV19,TGTGCCAGTAGGGACAGGGCTGCGAACACTGAAGCTTTCTTT,CASRDRAANTEAFF
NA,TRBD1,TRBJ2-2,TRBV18,TGTGCCAGCTCAGAGTTCGGGACAGGAACCATCGGGGAGCTGTTTTTT,CASSEFGTGTIGELFF
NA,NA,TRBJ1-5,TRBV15,TGTGCCACCAGCAGAGGTGGGGGGAAGGGCGTTTATAGCAATCAGCCCCAGCATTTT,CATSRGGGKGVYSNQPQHF
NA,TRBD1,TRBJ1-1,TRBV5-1,TGCGCCAGCAGCTTGAGGTCCGCCGACAGGGCCACTGAAGCTTTCTTT,CASSLRSADRATEAFF
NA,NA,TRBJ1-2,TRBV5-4,TGTGCCAGCAGCTTAAGGGATGGCTATGGCTACACCTTC,CASSLRDGYGYTF
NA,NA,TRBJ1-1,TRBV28,TGTGCCAGCAGTCCGGGGAGCGAGCGCAGGACTGAAGCTTTCTTT,CASSPGSERRTEAFF
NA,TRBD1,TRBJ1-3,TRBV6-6,TGTGCCAGCAGTTACACATCAGGGGGCGCCGGAAACACCATATATTTT,CASSYTSGGAGNTIYF
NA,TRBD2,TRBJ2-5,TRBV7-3,TGTGCCAGCAGCTTATCTGGCGGGGGGGTCCAGGAGACCCAGTACTTC,CASSLSGGGVQETQYF
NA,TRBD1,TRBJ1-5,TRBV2,TGTGCCAGCAGATCGACAGGGGCTAATCAGCCCCAGCATTTT,CASRSTGANQPQHF
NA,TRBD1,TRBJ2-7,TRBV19,TGTGCCAGTAGTAGAACCGGGACAGCCTACGAGCAGTACTTC,CASSRTGTAYEQYF
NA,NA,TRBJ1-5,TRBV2,TGTGCCAGCAGTGTGGGGAATAGCAATCAGCCCCAGCATTTT,CASSVGNSNQPQHF
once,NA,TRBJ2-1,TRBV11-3,TGTGCCAGCAGCTTCAGCGACTACAATGAGCAGTTCTTC,CASSFSDYNEQFF
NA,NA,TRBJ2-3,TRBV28,TGTGCCAGCAGTGAAACAGATACGCAGTATTTT,CASSETDTQYF
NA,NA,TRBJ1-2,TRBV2,TGTGCCAGCAGTACCCAGGGCTCAAACTATGGCTACACCTTC,CASSTQGSNYGYTF
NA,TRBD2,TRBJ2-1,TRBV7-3,TGTGCCAGCAGTCATAGGACTAGCGGGGGGACATACAATGAGCAGTTCTTC,CASSHRTSGGTYNEQFF
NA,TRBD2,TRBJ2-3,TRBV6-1,TGTGCCAGCAGTGAAACAAAACTAGCGGGGGGACGATATACGCAGTATTTT,CASSETKLAGGRYTQYF
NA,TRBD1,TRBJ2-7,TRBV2,TGTGCCAGAGGGGGACAGGGCTACGAGCAGTACTTC,CARGGQGYEQYF
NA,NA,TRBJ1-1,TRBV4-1,TGCGCCAGCAGCCAAGTGGGGGGGATGAACACTGAAGCTTTCTTT,CASSQVGGMNTEAFF
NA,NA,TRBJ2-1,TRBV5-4,TGTGCCAGCAGCTTGGAGAGGGGCGATGAGCAGTTCTTC,CASSLERGDEQFF
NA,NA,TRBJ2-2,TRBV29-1,TGCAGCGCGGCGCTTTTTTCAGCCGGGGAGCTGTTTTTT,CSAALFSAGELFF
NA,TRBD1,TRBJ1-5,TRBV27,TGTGCCAGCAGTTCGGGACAGGGCTATCAGCCCCAGCATTTT,CASSSGQGYQPQHF
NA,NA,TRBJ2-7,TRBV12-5,TGTGCTAGTGCGGTCGAGGGCGAGCAGTACTTC,CASAVEGEQYF
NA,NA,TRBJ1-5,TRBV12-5,TGTGCTAGTGGTTTGGTAGGGGGTCCGGACAGTCAGCCCCAGCATTTT,CASGLVGGPDSQPQHF
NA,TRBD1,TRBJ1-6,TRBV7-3,TGTGCCAGCAGCCGGGACAGAAATTCACCCCTCCACTTT,CASSRDRNSPLHF
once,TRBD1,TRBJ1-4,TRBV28,TGTGCCAGCACCTTCCCCCAGGGGGCGGTTGAAAAACTGTTTTTT,CASTFPQGAVEKLFF
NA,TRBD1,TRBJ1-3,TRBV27,TGTGCCAGCAGACCACAGGGGCATTCTGGAAACACCATATATTTT,CASRPQGHSGNTIYF